The next 11 T cell receptor beta chains were all read from a single sample in a study of T cell repertoires in aging, cancer and after chemotherapy (dated 2019 in TCRdb). TCR beta rearrangements were amplified from genomic DNA isolated from peripheral blood, not from sorted cells or RNA. The run used an Illumina MiSeq. Using a mixed TRB-A/B primer pool, multiplex touch-down PCR amplified rearranged TRB sequences covering the V, D and J segments. The public reads were run again by TCRdb, first through fastp at Q25 and then through MiXCR, and only productive beta chains were kept. One record per CDR3 amino acid sequence lists the most common genes and DNA. The sample contains roughly 10,000 distinct CDR3 sequences, about 24% of them found a single time. The ten largest clones add up to approximately 2% of the sample. The sequencing sample was made of blood. The receptors here all came from a human donor in good health.

The chain employs TRBV7-2 and TRBJ1-2; 7 bases agree with TRBD1. V lost 9 bases, J lost 6 bases, and 13 bases stayed unmatched. This CDR3 is built from 14 residues. Germline V gene lookup returns CDR1 SGHTA and CDR2 FQGNSA. The CDR3 region is CASTNRGPSDGYTF. CDR3 nucleotide sequence: TGTGCCAGTACCAACAGGGGCCCGTCTGATGGCTACACCTTC.

The chain recombines TRBV27 with TRBJ2-3; the D is unclear. Germline V gives CDR1 MNHEY, CDR2 SMNVEV (reference sequence). V was clipped by 2 bases and J by 0 bases, with 12 bases between them. This CDR3 contains 16 residues. The CDR3 protein is CASSLNLGQSTDTQYF. For the CDR3, the DNA is TGTGCCAGCAGTTTAAATCTGGGCCAGAGCACAGATACGCAGTATTTT.

On this clonotype itself: It is unclear where the CDR3 begins or ends on the DNA, so no DNA is shown, and the CDR3 is as TCRdb lists it. V gene TRBV7-6 combines with J gene TRBJ2-2; TRBD1 is the table's D call and was not checked against the DNA. The germline V gene encodes CDR1 SGHVS and CDR2 FNYEAQ. 21 amino acids form the CDR3, both terminal residues included. CDR3 loop: CASSPGGYEQYFGPGTGELFF.

In its sample, this clonotype was seen a few times. V is TRBV20-1 and J is TRBJ2-1; TRBD1 matches at 8 bases. The CDR3 contains 13 residues. Germline-derived CDR1 and CDR2 are DFQATT and SNEGSKA (reference sequence). V trimming: 5 bases; J trimming: 8 bases; junction bases outside the gene matches: 8. Here the CDR3 reads CSAGDRYSDEQFF. The CDR3 DNA sequence: TGCAGTGCTGGGGACAGGTATAGCGATGAGCAGTTCTTC.

This clonotype is judged medium-sized. This sequence joins TRBV12-3 or TRBV12-4 and TRBJ2-7; possibly TRBD1 or TRBD2 for D (6 bases each). The CDR3 length is 16 residues. Between the trimmed V and J ends, which lost 3 bases and 1 base, there was a span of 16 bases. CDR3 loop: CASSFSLGGGSYEQYF. The DNA of the CDR3 is TGTGCCAGCAGTTTCTCACTAGGAGGGGGTTCCTACGAGCAGTACTTC.

The chain couples TRBV20-1 to TRBJ1-1, with D unclear. This CDR3 has 13 amino acids. Trimming shortened V by 3 bases and J by 5 bases, and 13 bases separated the two germline ends. Germline assignment: CDR1 DFQATT and CDR2 SNEGSKA (reference sequence). The CDR3 nucleotides are TGCAGTGCTAGTACCGGGTCAGTAACTGAAGCTTTCTTT. It is translated as CSASTGSVTEAFF.

This clonotype was seen a few times. J is TRBJ2-2 and V is TRBV20-1; 10 bases match TRBD2. Germline V lookup: CDR1 DFQATT, CDR2 SNEGSKA (reference sequence). V shed 3 bases, J shed 6 bases, and the junction held 7 bases outside the gene matches. This CDR3 is 15 amino acids long. CDR3 region: CSASPAGGIAGELFF. CDR3 DNA sequence: TGCAGTGCTAGCCCAGCGGGGGGGATAGCCGGGGAGCTGTTTTTT.

There are a few counts of this clonotype. The rearrangement uses TRBV5-4 and TRBJ1-1; 9 bases match TRBD1. J gave up 6 bases and V 4 bases, and 10 bases lay outside the gene matches. From germline, CDR1 is SGHNT and CDR2 YYREEE (reference sequence). The CDR3 is made up of 15 amino acids. CDR3 sequence (DNA): TGTGCCAGCAGCCGAGACACAGGGGGCACCCCTGAAGCTTTCTTT. This codes for CASSRDTGGTPEAFF.

By share, this clonotype counts as medium-sized. The chain's CDR3 is CASSTRRANEKLFF. In nucleotides, the CDR3 is TGTGCCAGCAGCACGAGAAGGGCTAATGAAAAACTGTTTTTT. This chain links TRBV12-3 or TRBV12-4 with TRBJ1-4; D is unclear. V was cut by 6 bases and J by 3 bases, with 11 bases left in between. The length of the CDR3 is 14 residues.

The chain uses TRBV20-1 and TRBJ1-1, with D unclear. The CDR3 consists of 11 residues. CDR1 and CDR2 from the germline V gene are DFQATT and SNEGSKA (reference sequence). V shed 1 base and J shed 8 bases, with 8 bases lying between them. The chain's CDR3 is CSARVKGEAFF. The CDR3 region has the DNA TGCAGTGCTAGAGTAAAGGGAGAAGCTTTCTTT.

A word on this clonotype: It is unclear where the CDR3 begins or ends on the DNA, so no DNA is shown, and the CDR3 is as TCRdb lists it. V usage is TRBV7-5 and J usage is TRBJ1-2. TRBV7-5 is marked as a pseudogene. Termini included, the CDR3 measures 17 amino acids. Here the CDR3 reads CISVPAPWVGGGYGYTF.